This T cell receptor (beta chain) was found in a study of graft-versus-host responses after intestinal transplantation. Whole-study findings and limits: Elevated graft-versus-host to host-versus-graft clonal ratios in allografts were recorded for patients with graft-donor T cell macrochimerism. Recipient-marrow GvH clones were detected, some having first appeared in ileum or blood.

As for this clone: What it recognizes is unknown.

Profiling relied on immunoSEQ multiplex PCR, and the TCRdb table lists in-frame clones only, not all of them. Seen here are 70,000 to 100,000 clones, about 88% observed once, and the top ten hold roughly 0.37%. This CDR3 spans 13 amino acids. Germline CDR1 MDHEN, CDR2 SYDVKM. Trimming left V 7 bases short and J 6 bases short, with 12 bases between. The chain joins TRBV28 to TRBJ2-2, with a weak D call TRBD2 (6 bases). This sample comprised unstimulated CD4+ T cells sorted from spleen or lymph node cells, obtained before intestinal transplant. This TCR was sampled from a human donor who received an intestinal transplant. CDR3 loop: CASTGGVPGELFF. The DNA of the CDR3 is TGTGCCAGCACTGGAGGGGTCCCCGGGGAGCTGTTTTTT. Together with reference TRBV28 and TRBJ2-2, the CDR3 gives the full variable domain: DVKVTQSSRYLVKRTGEKVFLECVQDMDHENMFWYRQDPGLGLRLIYFSYDVKMKEKGDIPEGYSVSREKKERFSLILESASTNQTSMYLCASTGGVPGELFFGEGSRLTVL.